This TCR beta chain was found in a study of cytomegalovirus exposure and HLA in healthy donors. Comment on this clone: Its antigen is as yet unknown.

Study results and caveats: A list of approximately 160 TCR beta chains associated with cytomegalovirus was given. Rarity marked most TCR sequences, yet some public TCRs occurred in many donors. The TCR clusters that emerged in the first cohort tended, a later analysis found, to co-occur in the approximately 130 validation repertoires.

Assay: immunoSEQ multiplex PCR; the TCRdb copy retains only in-frame clones and omits some. The repertoire includes about 56,000 clones, around 90% of them detected once, and 1.1% sits in the top ten. This receptor was identified in a man between 18 and 35 years old in good health and CMV-seronegative. Sequencing was done on a sample of PBMCs.

CDR3 residues: CASTGRGLKDSGNTIYF. CDR3 sequence (DNA): TGTGCCAGTACTGGCAGGGGCCTAAAAGACTCTGGAAACACCATATATTTT. The chain has TRBV19 and TRBJ1-3; tentative D call: TRBD1 (6 bases). CDR3 length equals 17 residues. Trimming removed 7 bases at V and 0 bases at J, with 19 bases between. Germline V gives CDR1 LNHDA, CDR2 SQIVND (reference sequence).